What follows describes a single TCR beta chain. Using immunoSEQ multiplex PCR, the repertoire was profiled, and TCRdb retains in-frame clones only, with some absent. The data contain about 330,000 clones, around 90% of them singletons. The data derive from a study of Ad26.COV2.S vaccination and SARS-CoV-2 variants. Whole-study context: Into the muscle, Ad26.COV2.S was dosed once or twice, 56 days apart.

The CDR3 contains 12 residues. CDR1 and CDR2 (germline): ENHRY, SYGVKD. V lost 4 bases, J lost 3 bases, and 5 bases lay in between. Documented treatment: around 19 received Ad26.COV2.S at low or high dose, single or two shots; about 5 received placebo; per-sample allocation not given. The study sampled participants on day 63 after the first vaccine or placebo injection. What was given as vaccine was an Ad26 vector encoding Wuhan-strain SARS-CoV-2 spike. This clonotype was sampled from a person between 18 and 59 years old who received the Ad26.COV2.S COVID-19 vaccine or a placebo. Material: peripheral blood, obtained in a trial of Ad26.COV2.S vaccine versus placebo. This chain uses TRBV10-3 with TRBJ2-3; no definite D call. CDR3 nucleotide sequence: TGTGCCATCAGTGGCGGAACAGATACGCAGTATTTT. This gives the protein CAISGGTDTQYF.